The T cell receptor beta chain described here comes from a study of T cells in Graves' hyperthyroidism and ophthalmopathy. The study, taken as a whole, reports: Most thyroid clonotypes that were expanded above 0.001 also turned up in blood. Median prediction lead before ophthalmopathy onset was 5 to 7.5 months with the model. Through a model of 13 V-J features, ophthalmopathy was separated from stable hyperthyroidism.

V dropped 3 bases and J dropped 0 bases, with 9 bases sitting between them. The CDR3 loop spans 14 amino acids. TCR beta CDR3 region amplification was performed from RNA transcripts. With the HTBI primer set, the TCR CDR3 went through a first round of RT-PCR. TCRdb recomputed calls from the multiplex PCR reads with MiXCR, one row per CDR3 protein. The sample includes 400,000 to 500,000 distinct CDR3 sequences, roughly 15% of them seen just once. This clonotype has a count of ten or more. The target antigen is unknown. This TCR derives from a man aged 18 to 30 with Graves' ophthalmopathy. Sequenced material: blood. J is TRBJ2-7 and V is TRBV12-3 or TRBV12-4; D gene uncertain. The CDR3 DNA reads as TGTGCCAGCAGTTTTAGCCGCGACTCCTACGAGCAGTACTTC. It codes for CASSFSRDSYEQYF.